The rows below give T cell receptor beta chains drawn from one sample of a study of identical twins. From the 5' RACE reads, TCRdb called clonotypes with MiXCR, one entry per CDR3 protein. The sample holds 200,000 to 300,000 distinct CDR3 sequences; about 13% are singletons and the top ten take about 4.1%. Another study also made use of these data, one on yellow fever vaccine responses in identical twins.

The specimen sequenced was memory (CD45RO+) T cells sorted from blood. The receptors stem from a woman aged 18-29 years in good health. Each CDR3 is given with its conserved first and last residue. Each record gives: V gene, clone size, J gene, D gene, CDR3 protein, CDR3 DNA. A D gene is named only where the DNA matches it firmly. The size of a clone is reported for some rows only, either as once, few or many, or as a class for expanded clones.

v_call: TRBV9; clone_size: few; j_call: TRBJ2-1; d_call: .; cdr3_aa: CASSVTQFNEQFF; cdr3_nt: TGTGCCAGCAGCGTAACCCAATTCAATGAGCAGTTCTTC
v_call: TRBV5-5; clone_size: few; j_call: TRBJ2-3; d_call: .; cdr3_aa: CASSLDSRETDTQYF; cdr3_nt: TGTGCCAGCAGCTTGGATAGCAGAGAGACAGATACGCAGTATTTT
v_call: TRBV5-1; clone_size: many; j_call: TRBJ2-6; d_call: .; cdr3_aa: CASSTSSSGANVLTF; cdr3_nt: TGCGCCAGCAGCACTAGTTCCTCTGGGGCCAACGTCCTGACTTTC
v_call: TRBV10-3; clone_size: .; j_call: TRBJ2-4; d_call: .; cdr3_aa: CAITENIQYF; cdr3_nt: TGTGCCATCACAGAAAACATTCAGTACTTC
v_call: TRBV19; clone_size: .; j_call: TRBJ2-6; d_call: .; cdr3_aa: CASSIRTTSGANVLTF; cdr3_nt: TGTGCCAGTAGTATTAGGACTACCTCTGGGGCCAACGTCCTGACTTTC
v_call: TRBV20-1; clone_size: few; j_call: TRBJ1-6; d_call: .; cdr3_aa: CSARLRQKNSPLHF; cdr3_nt: TGCAGTGCTAGACTACGACAGAAAAATTCACCCCTCCACTTT
v_call: TRBV27; clone_size: few; j_call: TRBJ2-1; d_call: TRBD2; cdr3_aa: CASSLLLAGGPWDEQFF; cdr3_nt: TGTGCCAGCAGTTTACTACTAGCGGGGGGGCCTTGGGATGAGCAGTTCTTC
v_call: TRBV12-3/TRBV12-4; clone_size: .; j_call: TRBJ1-2; d_call: TRBD1; cdr3_aa: CASSSSGGGGYTF; cdr3_nt: TGTGCCAGCAGCTCCTCAGGGGGGGGTGGCTACACCTTC
v_call: TRBV4-1; clone_size: .; j_call: TRBJ1-2; d_call: .; cdr3_aa: CASSPTPPGSYGYTF; cdr3_nt: TGCGCCAGCAGCCCGACCCCCCCCGGCTCCTATGGCTACACCTTC
v_call: TRBV4-1; clone_size: .; j_call: TRBJ1-1; d_call: .; cdr3_aa: CASSQQEFITEAFF; cdr3_nt: TGCGCCAGCAGCCAACAGGAGTTTATCACTGAAGCTTTCTTT
v_call: TRBV2; clone_size: few; j_call: TRBJ2-2; d_call: TRBD2; cdr3_aa: CASSGLAGGGTTGELFF; cdr3_nt: TGTGCCAGCAGTGGGCTAGCGGGGGGGGGAACCACCGGGGAGCTGTTTTTT
v_call: TRBV3-1; clone_size: few; j_call: TRBJ2-3; d_call: TRBD2; cdr3_aa: CASSPRGGRGLSTDTQYF; cdr3_nt: TGTGCCAGCAGCCCCCGTGGCGGGAGGGGTCTTAGCACAGATACGCAGTATTTT
v_call: TRBV20-1; clone_size: .; j_call: TRBJ1-2; d_call: .; cdr3_aa: CSARDHKGGYTF; cdr3_nt: TGCAGTGCTAGAGACCACAAGGGGGGCTACACCTTC
v_call: TRBV4-2; clone_size: few; j_call: TRBJ2-5; d_call: .; cdr3_aa: CASSQDGARTETQYF; cdr3_nt: TGTGCCAGCAGCCAAGATGGTGCGCGGACAGAGACCCAGTACTTC
v_call: TRBV28; clone_size: .; j_call: TRBJ2-7; d_call: TRBD2; cdr3_aa: CASSFWAAQGSGTSGRADNEQYF; cdr3_nt: TGTGCCAGCAGTTTTTGGGCCGCCCAAGGGTCCGGGACTAGCGGGAGGGCCGATAACGAGCAGTACTTC
v_call: TRBV10-2; clone_size: many; j_call: TRBJ1-2; d_call: TRBD1; cdr3_aa: CASRAPTGEYGYTF; cdr3_nt: TGCGCCAGCAGAGCCCCGACAGGGGAGTATGGCTACACCTTC
v_call: TRBV28; clone_size: many; j_call: TRBJ2-1; d_call: TRBD2; cdr3_aa: CASSSWDGRGNEQFF; cdr3_nt: TGTGCCAGCAGTTCCTGGGACGGGCGGGGGAATGAGCAGTTCTTC
v_call: TRBV5-1; clone_size: many; j_call: TRBJ2-1; d_call: .; cdr3_aa: CASSKSGPYNEQFF; cdr3_nt: TGCGCCAGCAGCAAAAGCGGGCCCTACAATGAGCAGTTCTTC
v_call: TRBV11-2; clone_size: once; j_call: TRBJ2-3; d_call: .; cdr3_aa: CASSLDTNTDTQYF; cdr3_nt: TGTGCCAGCAGCCTGGACACAAACACAGATACGCAGTATTTT
v_call: TRBV5-1; clone_size: few; j_call: TRBJ2-5; d_call: TRBD2; cdr3_aa: CASSWTSGKETQYF; cdr3_nt: TGCGCCAGCAGCTGGACTAGCGGGAAAGAGACCCAGTACTTC
v_call: TRBV5-1; clone_size: many; j_call: TRBJ2-7; d_call: .; cdr3_aa: CASSPGASSYEQYF; cdr3_nt: TGCGCCAGCAGCCCGGGGGCCAGCTCCTACGAGCAGTACTTC
v_call: TRBV6-1; clone_size: few; j_call: TRBJ2-1; d_call: TRBD1; cdr3_aa: CASRISPGQGPFF; cdr3_nt: TGTGCCAGCAGAATATCCCCCGGACAGGGTCCGTTCTTC
v_call: TRBV10-3; clone_size: .; j_call: TRBJ1-3; d_call: .; cdr3_aa: CAISTTATGNTIYF; cdr3_nt: TGTGCCATCAGCACGACAGCTACTGGAAACACCATATATTTT
v_call: TRBV9; clone_size: few; j_call: TRBJ1-3; d_call: .; cdr3_aa: CASSVAGNTIYF; cdr3_nt: TGTGCCAGCAGCGTAGCTGGAAACACCATATATTTT
v_call: TRBV20-1; clone_size: few; j_call: TRBJ2-7; d_call: .; cdr3_aa: CSVAAEFTYEQYF; cdr3_nt: TGCAGTGTTGCGGCAGAGTTTACCTACGAGCAGTACTTC
v_call: TRBV7-6; clone_size: many; j_call: TRBJ2-7; d_call: .; cdr3_aa: CASSLAGGAYEQYF; cdr3_nt: TGTGCCAGCAGCTTAGCAGGGGGAGCCTACGAGCAGTACTTC
v_call: TRBV10-3; clone_size: few; j_call: TRBJ2-7; d_call: .; cdr3_aa: CAISDLGTSSEQYF; cdr3_nt: TGTGCCATCAGTGATCTAGGGACTTCGTCCGAGCAGTACTTC
v_call: TRBV12-3/TRBV12-4; clone_size: many; j_call: TRBJ1-5; d_call: .; cdr3_aa: CASSPDALPQHF; cdr3_nt: TGTGCCAGCAGCCCGGACGCCCTGCCCCAGCATTTT
v_call: TRBV12-3/TRBV12-4; clone_size: .; j_call: TRBJ2-5; d_call: .; cdr3_aa: CASSLFLSLANQETQYF; cdr3_nt: TGTGCCAGCAGCCTGTTCCTATCCCTAGCGAACCAAGAGACCCAGTACTTC
v_call: TRBV3-1; clone_size: .; j_call: TRBJ2-3; d_call: TRBD2; cdr3_aa: CASSQDFPGGGTDTQYF; cdr3_nt: TGTGCCAGCAGCCAAGATTTCCCGGGAGGGGGCACAGATACGCAGTATTTT
v_call: TRBV20-1; clone_size: .; j_call: TRBJ2-2; d_call: .; cdr3_aa: CSARPLYSTGELFF; cdr3_nt: TGCAGTGCTAGACCCCTGTACAGCACCGGGGAGCTGTTTTTT
v_call: TRBV7-9; clone_size: .; j_call: TRBJ2-7; d_call: TRBD2; cdr3_aa: CASSDTGTPGGEQYF; cdr3_nt: TGTGCCAGCAGCGACACCGGGACCCCGGGGGGCGAGCAGTACTTC
v_call: TRBV5-6; clone_size: many; j_call: TRBJ2-3; d_call: TRBD2; cdr3_aa: CATLRAGGSTDTQYF; cdr3_nt: TGTGCCACCTTGCGAGCGGGGGGGAGCACAGATACGCAGTATTTT
v_call: TRBV20-1; clone_size: many; j_call: TRBJ2-1; d_call: TRBD2; cdr3_aa: CSASNLAGGYNEQFF; cdr3_nt: TGCAGTGCTAGTAACCTAGCGGGGGGATACAATGAGCAGTTCTTC
v_call: TRBV7-7; clone_size: few; j_call: TRBJ2-1; d_call: TRBD1; cdr3_aa: CASSPGTVEQFF; cdr3_nt: TGTGCTAGCAGCCCCGGGACAGTCGAGCAGTTCTTC
v_call: TRBV28; clone_size: .; j_call: TRBJ2-3; d_call: .; cdr3_aa: CASNYRAWHDTQYF; cdr3_nt: TGTGCCAGTAACTACAGGGCCTGGCATGATACGCAGTATTTT
v_call: TRBV2; clone_size: many; j_call: TRBJ2-3; d_call: TRBD2; cdr3_aa: CAGSSGGAADTQYF; cdr3_nt: TGTGCCGGATCCAGCGGGGGGGCCGCAGATACGCAGTATTTT
v_call: TRBV4-2; clone_size: .; j_call: TRBJ1-1; d_call: .; cdr3_aa: CASSQDMRQAEAFF; cdr3_nt: TGTGCCAGCAGCCAAGATATGCGTCAGGCTGAAGCTTTCTTT
v_call: TRBV3-1; clone_size: once; j_call: TRBJ2-1; d_call: .; cdr3_aa: CATSQGVQVSNEQFF; cdr3_nt: TGTGCCACCAGCCAAGGAGTGCAGGTTTCCAATGAGCAGTTCTTC
v_call: TRBV4-2; clone_size: few; j_call: TRBJ1-2; d_call: .; cdr3_aa: CASSQDPGANYGYTF; cdr3_nt: TGTGCCAGCAGCCAAGATCCGGGGGCGAACTATGGCTACACCTTC
v_call: TRBV5-1; clone_size: many; j_call: TRBJ1-3; d_call: .; cdr3_aa: CASSLSRSGNTIYF; cdr3_nt: TGCGCCAGCAGCTTGAGCCGGTCTGGAAACACCATATATTTT
v_call: TRBV20-1; clone_size: many; j_call: TRBJ2-7; d_call: TRBD1; cdr3_aa: CSAFGQGDYEQYF; cdr3_nt: TGCAGTGCCTTCGGACAGGGCGACTACGAGCAGTACTTC
v_call: TRBV5-1; clone_size: few; j_call: TRBJ2-5; d_call: TRBD2; cdr3_aa: CASSSGLAEKETQYF; cdr3_nt: TGCGCCAGCAGCTCGGGACTAGCGGAGAAAGAGACCCAGTACTTC
v_call: TRBV18; clone_size: .; j_call: TRBJ2-7; d_call: .; cdr3_aa: CASSPPTGSSSYEQYF; cdr3_nt: TGTGCCAGCTCACCACCTACGGGTTCCTCCTCCTACGAGCAGTACTTC
v_call: TRBV24-1; clone_size: few; j_call: TRBJ2-3; d_call: .; cdr3_aa: CATSDQGFISQADTQYF; cdr3_nt: TGTGCCACCAGTGACCAGGGTTTTATCAGTCAGGCAGATACGCAGTATTTT